This T cell receptor (beta chain) emerged from a study of shared clonotypes between healthy human individuals. Findings and limits, study-wide: Sequencing depth was expected to affect clonotype sharing among donors. In the sorted subsets, rarefaction showed sequencing was incomplete despite large depth.

With respect to this clone: Its antigen is currently unknown.

This table comes from immunoSEQ multiplex PCR, and its TCRdb copy is limited to in-frame clones, with some not included. This sample yields 2 million or so clones, of which 85% to 95% are seen a single time; 0.1% to 0.15% belongs to the top ten. This CDR3 contains 17 residues. Germline values: CDR1 SNHLY, CDR2 FYNNEI. Unmatched junction bases numbered 4, after V lost 6 bases and J lost 0 bases. This TCR derives from a man aged 18-30 years in good health. Sequences were obtained from naive CD4+ T cells sorted from blood. The subset was: CD45RA+ positively selected. The chain uses TRBV2 and TRBJ2-1; 14 positions agree with TRBD2. As DNA, the CDR3 is TGTGCCAGCAGCAGGACTAGCGGGAGGCCCTCCTACAATGAGCAGTTCTTC. Translating it yields CASSRTSGRPSYNEQFF.